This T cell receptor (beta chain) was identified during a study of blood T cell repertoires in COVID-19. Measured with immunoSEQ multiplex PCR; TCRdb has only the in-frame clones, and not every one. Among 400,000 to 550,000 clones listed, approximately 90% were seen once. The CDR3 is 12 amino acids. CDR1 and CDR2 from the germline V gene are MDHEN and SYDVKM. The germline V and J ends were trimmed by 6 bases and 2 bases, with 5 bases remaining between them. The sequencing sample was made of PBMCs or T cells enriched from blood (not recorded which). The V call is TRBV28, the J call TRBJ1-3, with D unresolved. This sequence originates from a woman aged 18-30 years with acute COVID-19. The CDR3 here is CASRTPGNTIYF. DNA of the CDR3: TGTGCCAGCAGAACTCCTGGAAACACCATATATTTT.